This T cell receptor (beta chain) came from a study of resident and recirculating memory T cells in vitiligo. As for the study in general: Epidermis came from shave biopsies of lesional and nonlesional sites, plus PBMCs. Genomic DNA was extracted from whole homogenized samples, with no cell sorting.

With 6 bases clipped from V and 6 bases from J, the junction kept 7 bases outside the gene matches. The germline CDR1 and CDR2 sequences are SQVTM and ANQGSEA. This CDR3 is built from 13 residues. Clones were read by immunoSEQ multiplex PCR, and TCRdb kept only the in-frame ones, dropping some. Of tens of thousands of clones in the sample, around 92% were seen once. Study-wide points: Clonality differed among vitiligo lesions, with no unique dominant clone.

Concerning this clone itself: As yet, its antigen is unknown.

Stability required unchanged lesions during the previous 6 months. The receptor was derived from a male donor with vitiligo. Material for sequencing was blood. The genes are TRBV29-1 and TRBJ2-3; 9 bases line up with TRBD2. For the CDR3, the DNA is TGCAGCGTGGGGACTAGCACTAGGGATACGCAGTATTTT. Translation: CSVGTSTRDTQYF.